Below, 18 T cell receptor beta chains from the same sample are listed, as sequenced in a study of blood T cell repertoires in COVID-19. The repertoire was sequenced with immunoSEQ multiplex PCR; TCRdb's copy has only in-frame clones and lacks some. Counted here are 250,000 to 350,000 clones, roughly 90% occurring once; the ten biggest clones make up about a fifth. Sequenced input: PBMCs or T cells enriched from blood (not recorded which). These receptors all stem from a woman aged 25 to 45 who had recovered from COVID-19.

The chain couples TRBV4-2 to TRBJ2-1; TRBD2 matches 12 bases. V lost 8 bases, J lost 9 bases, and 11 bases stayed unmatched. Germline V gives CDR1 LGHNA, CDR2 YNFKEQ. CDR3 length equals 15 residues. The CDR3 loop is CASGPPSGGAFEQFF. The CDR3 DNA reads TGTGCCAGCGGCCCCCCTAGCGGGGGGGCCTTTGAGCAGTTCTTC.

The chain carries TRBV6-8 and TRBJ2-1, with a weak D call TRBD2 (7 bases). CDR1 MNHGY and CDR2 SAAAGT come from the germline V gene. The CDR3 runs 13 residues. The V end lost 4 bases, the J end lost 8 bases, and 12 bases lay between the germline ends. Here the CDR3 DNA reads TGTGCCAGCAGTTTTCAGGGGAGGGATGAGCAGTTCTTC. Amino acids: CASSFQGRDEQFF.

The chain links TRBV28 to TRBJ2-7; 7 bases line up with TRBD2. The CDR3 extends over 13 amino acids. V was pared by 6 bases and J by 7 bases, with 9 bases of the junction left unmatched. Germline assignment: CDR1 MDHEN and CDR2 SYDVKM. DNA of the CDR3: TGTGCCAGCAGCCTTGGGAGGGAACGGGAGCAGTACTTC. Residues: CASSLGREREQYF.

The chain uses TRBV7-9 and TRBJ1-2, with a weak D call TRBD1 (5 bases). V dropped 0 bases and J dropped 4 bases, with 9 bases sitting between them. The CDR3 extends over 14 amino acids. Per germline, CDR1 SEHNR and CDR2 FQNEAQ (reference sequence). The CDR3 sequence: CASSLAAGLYGYTF. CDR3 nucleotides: TGTGCCAGCAGCTTAGCAGCAGGGCTCTATGGCTACACCTTC.

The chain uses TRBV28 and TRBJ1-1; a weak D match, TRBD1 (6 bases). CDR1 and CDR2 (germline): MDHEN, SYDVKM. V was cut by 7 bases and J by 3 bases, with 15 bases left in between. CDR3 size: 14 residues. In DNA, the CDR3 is TGTGCCAGCAACCACCAGGGGTTGGACACTGAAGCTTTCTTT. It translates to CASNHQGLDTEAFF.

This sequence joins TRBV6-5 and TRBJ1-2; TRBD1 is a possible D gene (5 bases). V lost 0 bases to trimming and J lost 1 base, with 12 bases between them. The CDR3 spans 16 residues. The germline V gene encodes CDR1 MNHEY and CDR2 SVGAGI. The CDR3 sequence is CASSYSFQDINYGYTF. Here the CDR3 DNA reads TGTGCCAGCAGTTACTCGTTCCAGGACATTAACTATGGCTACACCTTC.

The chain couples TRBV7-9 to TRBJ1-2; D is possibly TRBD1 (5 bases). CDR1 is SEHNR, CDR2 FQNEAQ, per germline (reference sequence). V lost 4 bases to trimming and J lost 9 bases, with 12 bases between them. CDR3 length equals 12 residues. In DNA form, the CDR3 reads TGTGCCAGCAGCTCTGGGCGACAGAGCTACACCTTC. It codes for CASSSGRQSYTF.

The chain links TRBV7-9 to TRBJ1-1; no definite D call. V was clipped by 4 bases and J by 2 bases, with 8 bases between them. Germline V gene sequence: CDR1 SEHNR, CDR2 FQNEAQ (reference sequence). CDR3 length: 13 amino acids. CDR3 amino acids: CASSSRSNTEAFF. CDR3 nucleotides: TGTGCCAGCAGCTCTCGGAGTAACACTGAAGCTTTCTTT.

CDR3 coding DNA: TGTGCCAGCAGCCCTACAGGGGGCGAAGGCTACACCTTC. Residues: CASSPTGGEGYTF. The chain recombines TRBV9 with TRBJ1-2; 9 bases line up with TRBD1. Germline trimming cut 4 bases from V and 8 bases from J; bases unmatched to any gene: 6. The germline V gene encodes CDR1 SGDLS and CDR2 YYNGEE. The CDR3 consists of 13 residues.

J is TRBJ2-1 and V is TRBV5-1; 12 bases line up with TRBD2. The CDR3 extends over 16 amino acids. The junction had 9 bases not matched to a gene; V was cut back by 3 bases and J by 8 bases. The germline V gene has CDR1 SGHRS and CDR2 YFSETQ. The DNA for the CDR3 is TGCGCCAGCAGCTCAACGACTAGCGGGGGCCTTGATGAGCAGTTCTTC. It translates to CASSSTTSGGLDEQFF.

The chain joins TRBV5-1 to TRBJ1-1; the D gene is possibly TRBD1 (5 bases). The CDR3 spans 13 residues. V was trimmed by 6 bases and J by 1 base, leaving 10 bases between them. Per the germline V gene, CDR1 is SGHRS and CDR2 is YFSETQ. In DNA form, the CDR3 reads TGCGCCAGCACCTGGGGCGGGAACACTGAAGCTTTCTTT. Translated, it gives CASTWGGNTEAFF.

CDR3 DNA sequence: TGTGCCAGCAATACGGGCTCCTACAATGAGCAGTTCTTC. Amino acids: CASNTGSYNEQFF. The chain combines TRBV2 with TRBJ2-1, with D unclear. Germline loops: CDR1 SNHLY, CDR2 FYNNEI. V was trimmed by 7 bases and J by 0 bases, leaving 7 bases between them. The length of the CDR3 is 13 residues.

The CDR3 is CASSQDPAGNYGYTF. The CDR3 region has the DNA TGCGCCAGCAGCCAAGATCCCGCAGGCAACTATGGCTACACCTTC. The rearrangement uses TRBV4-3 and TRBJ1-2; D unresolved. Germline CDR1 is LGHNA and CDR2 is YSLEER. V was cut by 0 bases and J by 2 bases, with 10 bases left in between. This CDR3 comprises 15 residues.

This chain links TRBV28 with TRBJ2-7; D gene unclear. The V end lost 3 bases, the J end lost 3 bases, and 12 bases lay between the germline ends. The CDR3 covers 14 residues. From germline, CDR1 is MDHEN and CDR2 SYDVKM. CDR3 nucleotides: TGTGCCAGCAGTTTGGGCAGCATAATCTACGAGCAGTACTTC. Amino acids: CASSLGSIIYEQYF.

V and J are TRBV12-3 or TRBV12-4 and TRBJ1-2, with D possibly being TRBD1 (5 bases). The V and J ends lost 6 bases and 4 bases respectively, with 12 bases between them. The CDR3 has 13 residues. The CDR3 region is CASSFDSRYGYTF. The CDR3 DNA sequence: TGTGCCAGCAGCTTCGACAGCCGCTATGGCTACACCTTC.

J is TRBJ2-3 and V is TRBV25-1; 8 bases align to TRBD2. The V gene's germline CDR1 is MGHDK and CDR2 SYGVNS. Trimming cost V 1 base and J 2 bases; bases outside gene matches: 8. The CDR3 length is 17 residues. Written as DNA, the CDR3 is TGTGCCAGCAGTGAATTTGAGGCTAGCGGGTTCACAGATACGCAGTATTTT. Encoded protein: CASSEFEASGFTDTQYF.

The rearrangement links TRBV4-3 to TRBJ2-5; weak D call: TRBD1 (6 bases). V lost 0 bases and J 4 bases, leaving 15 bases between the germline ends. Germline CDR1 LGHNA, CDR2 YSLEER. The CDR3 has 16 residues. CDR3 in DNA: TGCGCCAGCAGCCAAGATATTCCCTTCAGGGGAGAGACCCAGTACTTC. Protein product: CASSQDIPFRGETQYF.

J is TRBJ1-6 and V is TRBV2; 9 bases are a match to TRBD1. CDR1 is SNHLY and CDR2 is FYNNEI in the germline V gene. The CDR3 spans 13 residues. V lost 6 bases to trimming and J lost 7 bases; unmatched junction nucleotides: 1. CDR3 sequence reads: CASRGQGNSPLHF. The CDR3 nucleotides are TGTGCCAGCAGGGGACAGGGAAATTCACCCCTCCACTTT.